A selection of T cell receptor beta chains follows, all from one sample in a study of cytomegalovirus exposure and HLA in healthy donors. Some clones are missing from TCRdb's copy, which holds only in-frame ones; the method was immunoSEQ multiplex PCR. The sample lists roughly 90,000 clones, 85% occurring once. Sequenced material: PBMCs. Receptors originate from a young man in good health and CMV-seropositive. Both conserved end residues are part of each CDR3. A D gene is named only where the DNA matches it firmly. Rows may omit the clone size; those that give it use once, few, many or a size class.

clone size,V gene,J gene,D gene,CDR3 DNA,CDR3 protein
.,TRBV29-1,TRBJ2-7,TRBD2,TGCAGCGTTGGAGGGCTAGCGGGAGGCGAGCAGTACTTC,CSVGGLAGGEQYF
few,TRBV18,TRBJ1-2,TRBD1,TGTGCCAGCTCACCGCCCGGACAGGGTTCCCAAGGTGGCTACACCTTC,CASSPPGQGSQGGYTF
.,TRBV7-9,TRBJ2-3,TRBD2,TGTGCCATCCGAACCGGGACTAGCGGACCCACAGATACGCAGTATTTT,CAIRTGTSGPTDTQYF
.,TRBV12-5,TRBJ2-1,.,TGTGCTAGTGGTTTGAGCTCCGGGACTGTCCGCTCCTACAATGAGCAGTTCTTC,CASGLSSGTVRSYNEQFF
.,TRBV6-1,TRBJ1-2,.,TGTGCCAGCAGCCGCGACGGAGCTAACTATGGCTACACCTTC,CASSRDGANYGYTF
.,TRBV11-3,TRBJ2-3,.,TGTGCCAGCAGCCCCTGGGGCGGGGATCGAGCAGATACGCAGTATTTT,CASSPWGGDRADTQYF
once,TRBV5-6,TRBJ2-7,.,TGTGCCAGCAGCCCCGAGACAGCAGATCTATCCGAGCAGTACTTC,CASSPETADLSEQYF
.,TRBV5-1,TRBJ2-1,TRBD1,TGCGCCAGCAGCGGCGGGACAGGGGGCAATGAGCAGTTCTTC,CASSGGTGGNEQFF
.,TRBV5-1,TRBJ2-3,TRBD2,TGCGCCAGCAGCACAATAGCGGGAGCAGATACGCAGTATTTT,CASSTIAGADTQYF
.,TRBV27,TRBJ2-5,TRBD1,TGTGCCAGTCAATCAGGGGGCACCAAAGAGACCCAGTACTTC,CASQSGGTKETQYF
.,TRBV9,TRBJ2-1,TRBD2,TGTGCCAGCAGCTCCCGCGGGGGCAATGAGCAGTTCTTC,CASSSRGGNEQFF
.,TRBV5-6,TRBJ2-3,.,TGTGCCAGCAGCCTCCCTAGCACAGATACGCAGTATTTT,CASSLPSTDTQYF
.,TRBV5-6,TRBJ2-5,.,TGTGCCAGCAGCCTTAACAGGGAAGACCAGTACTTC,CASSLNREDQYF
.,TRBV6-5,TRBJ1-3,.,TGTGCCAGCAGCTATCAGGGGACTGGAAACACCATATATTTT,CASSYQGTGNTIYF
.,TRBV15,TRBJ2-5,.,TGTGCCACCAGCAGTGCTCGGGAGACCCAGTACTTC,CATSSARETQYF
.,TRBV7-2,TRBJ2-1,TRBD2,TGTGCCAGCAGCTTAGCGGGAGGGCCTACGATTTATGAGCAGTTCTTC,CASSLAGGPTIYEQFF
.,TRBV13,TRBJ2-3,.,TGTGCCAGCAGCTTAGTACTAGCTAGCACAGATACGCAGTATTTT,CASSLVLASTDTQYF
few,TRBV30,TRBJ1-2,TRBD1,TGTGCCTGGAGCCTGTGGGGGGACAGGGGGGGTAAGGACTATGGCTACACCTTC,CAWSLWGDRGGKDYGYTF
.,TRBV11-2,TRBJ2-6,.,TGTGCCAGCAGCACCCCCCGCGGACATCTCTCTGGGGCCAACGTCCTGACTTTC,CASSTPRGHLSGANVLTF
.,TRBV6-1,TRBJ2-7,.,TGTGCCAGCAGTGAATCGCAGACCTACGAGCAGTACTTC,CASSESQTYEQYF
.,TRBV5-4,TRBJ2-2,.,TGTGCCAGCAGCCCAGGGACTCGGACGAACACCGGGGAGCTGTTTTTT,CASSPGTRTNTGELFF
.,TRBV4-1,TRBJ1-2,.,TGCGCCAGCAGCCAAGTGGTGGGGGCGAACTATGGCTACACCTTC,CASSQVVGANYGYTF
once,TRBV27,TRBJ2-3,TRBD2,TGTGCCAGCAGTTGGGCTAGCGGGAGAGGGGCAGATACGCAGTATTTT,CASSWASGRGADTQYF
.,TRBV12-2,TRBJ2-7,.,TGTGCAAGTCGCGCTGGACTAGCGCGCCTTTCTGAGCAGTACTTC,CASRAGLARLSEQYF
.,TRBV15,TRBJ1-3,.,TGTGCCACCAGCATTGACAGGAACCTTGGAAACACCATATATTTT,CATSIDRNLGNTIYF
.,TRBV2,TRBJ1-1,.,TGTGCCATTCCGCGGAATTCGAAGAACACTGAAGCTTTCTTT,CAIPRNSKNTEAFF
.,TRBV18,TRBJ2-2,TRBD1,TGTGCCAGCGCCCGGGACAGCCAGGCCGGGGAGCTGTTTTTT,CASARDSQAGELFF
once,TRBV9,TRBJ2-1,TRBD1,TGTGCCAGCAGCGTAGCAGGGGGCCCGTCCTCCTACAATGAGCAGTTCTTC,CASSVAGGPSSYNEQFF
.,TRBV2,TRBJ1-1,TRBD1,TGTGCCACCAAGGGGGCTCAGACTGAAGCTTTCTTT,CATKGAQTEAFF
.,TRBV28,TRBJ2-5,TRBD2,TGTGCCAGCACCCGGACTAGCGGGAGGGCCGAGACCCAGTACTTC,CASTRTSGRAETQYF
.,TRBV7-9,TRBJ2-7,.,TGTGCCAGCAGCGGAAGCGACTCCTACGAGCAGTACTTC,CASSGSDSYEQYF
few,TRBV2,TRBJ1-5,TRBD1,TGTGCCAGCAGTGGGACAGGGGGGATGGATCAGCCCCAGCATTTT,CASSGTGGMDQPQHF
.,TRBV18,TRBJ1-1,TRBD1,TGTGCCAGCGTACCCGGGACAGGGCACTCCATGAACACTGAAGCTTTCTTT,CASVPGTGHSMNTEAFF
once,TRBV27,TRBJ2-2,.,TGTGCCAGTAGAGGGGGGGATAGGAGAACCGGGGAGCTGTTTTTT,CASRGGDRRTGELFF
.,TRBV7-9,TRBJ1-1,.,TGTGCCAGCAGATTTGTCATGAACACTGAAGCTTTCTTT,CASRFVMNTEAFF
.,TRBV7-9,TRBJ2-1,.,TGTGCCAGCAGCTTCTCCTTCGGGAACAATGAGCAGTTCTTC,CASSFSFGNNEQFF
once,TRBV5-1,TRBJ2-7,.,TGCGCCAGCAGCCGGGACTCGAGCTCCTACGAGCAGTACTTC,CASSRDSSSYEQYF
.,TRBV27,TRBJ2-5,TRBD2,TGTGCCAGCAGTTTAGCAGGGTGGGGGGGGACCCAGTACTTC,CASSLAGWGGTQYF
once,TRBV19,TRBJ1-2,TRBD1,TGTGCCAGTAGTATAGGGTCAGGGGGCACGGCTAACTATGGCTACACCTTC,CASSIGSGGTANYGYTF
few,TRBV27,TRBJ2-7,.,TGTGCCAGCAGTTACAGGGACGAGCAGTACTTC,CASSYRDEQYF
.,TRBV28,TRBJ2-3,TRBD2,TGTGCCAGCACCCCGGGACTAGGTCGGGAAGATACGCAGTATTTT,CASTPGLGREDTQYF
.,TRBV4-2,TRBJ1-1,.,TGTGCCAGCAGCCCCGCACTACACACTGAAGCTTTCTTT,CASSPALHTEAFF
.,TRBV13,TRBJ1-4,TRBD1,TGTGCCAGCAGCTTATGGACAGGGGCTAATGAAAAACTGTTTTTT,CASSLWTGANEKLFF
.,TRBV6-5,TRBJ2-4,.,TGTGCCAGCAGCGCCCAGGGAGGAGCCAAAAACATTCAGTACTTC,CASSAQGGAKNIQYF
.,TRBV6-1,TRBJ1-5,.,TGTGCCAGCAGTGAAGGACATCGATATAGCAATCAGCCCCAGCATTTT,CASSEGHRYSNQPQHF
.,TRBV10-2,TRBJ2-6,TRBD1,TGCGCCAGCACTCGTGGCGACAGGGGGCCCGCTGGGGCCAACGTCCTGACTTTC,CASTRGDRGPAGANVLTF
.,TRBV30,TRBJ2-5,.,TGTGCCTGGAGTGCGAGAGGGGGATTGAGGGAGACCCAGTACTTC,CAWSARGGLRETQYF
.,TRBV5-1,TRBJ1-2,.,TGCGCCAGCAGCTTGCTTCAATGGCAGGGGAGGGACTATGGCTACACCTTC,CASSLLQWQGRDYGYTF